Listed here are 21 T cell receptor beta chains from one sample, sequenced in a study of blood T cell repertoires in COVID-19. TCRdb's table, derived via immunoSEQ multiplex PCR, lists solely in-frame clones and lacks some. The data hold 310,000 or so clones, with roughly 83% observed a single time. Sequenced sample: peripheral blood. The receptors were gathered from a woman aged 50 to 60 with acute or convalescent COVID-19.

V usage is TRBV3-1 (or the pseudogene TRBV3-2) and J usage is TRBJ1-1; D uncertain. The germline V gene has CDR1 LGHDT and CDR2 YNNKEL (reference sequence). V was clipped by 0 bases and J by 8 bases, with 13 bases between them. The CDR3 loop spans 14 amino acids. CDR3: CASSQDITQIEAFF. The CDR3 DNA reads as TGTGCCAGCAGCCAAGATATCACTCAAATCGAAGCTTTCTTT.

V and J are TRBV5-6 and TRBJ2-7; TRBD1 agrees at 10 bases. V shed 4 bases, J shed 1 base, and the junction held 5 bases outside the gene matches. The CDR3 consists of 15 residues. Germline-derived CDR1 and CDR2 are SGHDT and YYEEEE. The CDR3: CASSGGQGSSYEQYF. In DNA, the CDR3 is TGTGCCAGCAGCGGGGGACAGGGGTCATCCTACGAGCAGTACTTC.

The CDR3 nucleotides are TGTGCCAGCAGCTTAGTAGCGGGAGGAACCTACGAGCAGTACTTC. It translates to CASSLVAGGTYEQYF. This rearrangement joins TRBV11-2 to TRBJ2-7, with 10 bases lining up with TRBD2. The CDR3 totals 15 residues. CDR1 SGHAT and CDR2 FQNNGV come from the germline V gene. The ends lost 1 base at V and 2 bases at J; junction bases unmatched: 2. The entire variable domain, with the rest obtained from reference TRBV11-2 and TRBJ2-7, is as follows: EAGVAQSPRYKIIEKRQSVAFWCNPISGHATLYWYQQILGQGPKLLIQFQNNGVVDDSQLPKDRFSAERLKGVDSTLKIQPAKLEDSAVYLCASSLVAGGTYEQYFGPGTRLTVT.

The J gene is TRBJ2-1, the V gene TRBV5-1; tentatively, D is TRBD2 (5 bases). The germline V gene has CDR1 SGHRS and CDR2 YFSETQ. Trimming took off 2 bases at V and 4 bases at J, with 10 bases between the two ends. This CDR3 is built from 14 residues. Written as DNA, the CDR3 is TGCGCCAGCAGCTTTGAGGGCAGATACAATGAGCAGTTCTTC. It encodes CASSFEGRYNEQFF. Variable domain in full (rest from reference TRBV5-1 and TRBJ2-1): KAGVTQTPRYLIKTRGQQVTLSCSPISGHRSVSWYQQTPGQGLQFLFEYFSETQRNKGNFPGRFSGRQFSNSRSEMNVSTLELGDSALYLCASSFEGRYNEQFFGPGTRLTVL.

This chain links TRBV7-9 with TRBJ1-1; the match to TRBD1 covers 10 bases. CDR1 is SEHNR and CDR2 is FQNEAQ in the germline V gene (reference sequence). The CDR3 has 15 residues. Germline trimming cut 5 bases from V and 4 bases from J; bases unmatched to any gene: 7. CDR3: CASSPKDRGATEAFF. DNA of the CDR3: TGTGCCAGCAGCCCAAAGGACAGGGGGGCCACTGAAGCTTTCTTT.

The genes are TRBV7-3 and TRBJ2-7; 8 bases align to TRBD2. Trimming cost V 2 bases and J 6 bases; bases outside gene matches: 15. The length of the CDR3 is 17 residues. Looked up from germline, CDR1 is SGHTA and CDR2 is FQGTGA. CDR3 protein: CASSLVSGVAGKSEQYF. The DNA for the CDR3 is TGTGCCAGCAGCTTAGTTTCAGGGGTAGCGGGAAAATCCGAGCAGTACTTC. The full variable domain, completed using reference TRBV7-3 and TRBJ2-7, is GAGVSQTPSNKVTEKGKYVELRCDPISGHTALYWYRQSLGQGPEFLIYFQGTGAADDSGLPNDRFFAVRPEGSVSTLKIQRTERGDSAVYLCASSLVSGVAGKSEQYFGPGTRLTVT.

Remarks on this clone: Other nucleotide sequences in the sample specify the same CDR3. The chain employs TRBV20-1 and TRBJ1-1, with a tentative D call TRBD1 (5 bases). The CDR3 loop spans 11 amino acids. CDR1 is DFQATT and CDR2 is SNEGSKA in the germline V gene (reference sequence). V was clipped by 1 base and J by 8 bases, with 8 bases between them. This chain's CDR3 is CSARVRTEAFF. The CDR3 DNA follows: TGCAGTGCTAGAGTCCGGACAGAAGCTTTCTTT.

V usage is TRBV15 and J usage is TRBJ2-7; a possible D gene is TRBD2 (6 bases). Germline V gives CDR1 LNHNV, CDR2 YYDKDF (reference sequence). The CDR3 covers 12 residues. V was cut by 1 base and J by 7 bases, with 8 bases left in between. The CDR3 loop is CATSRGAGEQYF. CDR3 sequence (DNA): TGTGCCACCAGCAGAGGGGCGGGGGAGCAGTACTTC. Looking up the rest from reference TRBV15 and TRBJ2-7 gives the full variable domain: DAMVIQNPRYQVTQFGKPVTLSCSQTLNHNVMYWYQQKSSQAPKLLFHYYDKDFNNEADTPDNFQSRRPNTSFCFLDIRSPGLGDTAMYLCATSRGAGEQYFGPGTRLTVT.

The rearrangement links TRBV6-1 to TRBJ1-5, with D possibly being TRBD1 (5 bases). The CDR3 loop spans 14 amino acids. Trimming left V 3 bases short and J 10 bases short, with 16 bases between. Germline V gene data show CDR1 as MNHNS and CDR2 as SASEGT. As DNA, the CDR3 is TGTGCCAGCAGTGACCTCGACAGCATCGATCCCCAGCATTTT. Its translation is CASSDLDSIDPQHF.

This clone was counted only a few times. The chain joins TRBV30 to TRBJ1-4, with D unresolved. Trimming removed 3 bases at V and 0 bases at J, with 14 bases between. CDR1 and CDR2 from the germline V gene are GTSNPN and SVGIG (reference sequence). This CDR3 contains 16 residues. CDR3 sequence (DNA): TGTGCCTGGAGCCCGGGGTGGCCTGCAACTAATGAAAAACTGTTTTTT. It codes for CAWSPGWPATNEKLFF.

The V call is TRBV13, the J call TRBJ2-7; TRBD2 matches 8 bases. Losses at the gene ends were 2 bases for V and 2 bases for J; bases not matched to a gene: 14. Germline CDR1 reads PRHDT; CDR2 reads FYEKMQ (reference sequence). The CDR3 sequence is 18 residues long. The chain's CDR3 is CASSLITGPPGLAYEQYF. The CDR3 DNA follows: TGTGCCAGCAGCTTAATTACGGGACCTCCGGGACTAGCCTACGAGCAGTACTTC.

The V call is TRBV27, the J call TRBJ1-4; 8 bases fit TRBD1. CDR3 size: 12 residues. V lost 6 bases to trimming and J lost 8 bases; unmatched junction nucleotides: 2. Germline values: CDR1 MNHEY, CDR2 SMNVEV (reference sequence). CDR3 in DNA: TGTGCCAGCAGCAGGGGGCAGGAAAAACTGTTTTTT. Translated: CASSRGQEKLFF. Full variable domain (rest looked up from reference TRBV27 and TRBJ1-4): EAQVTQNPRYLITVTGKKLTVTCSQNMNHEYMSWYRQDPGLGLRQIYYSMNVEVTDKGDVPEGYKVSRKEKRNFPLILESPSPNQTSLYFCASSRGQEKLFFGSGTQLSVL.

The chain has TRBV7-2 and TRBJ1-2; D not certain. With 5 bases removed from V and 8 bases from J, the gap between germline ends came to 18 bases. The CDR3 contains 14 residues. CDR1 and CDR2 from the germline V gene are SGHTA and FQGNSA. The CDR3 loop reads CASSTYEGLRGYTF. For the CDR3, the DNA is TGTGCCAGCAGCACCTATGAGGGCTTAAGAGGCTACACCTTC.

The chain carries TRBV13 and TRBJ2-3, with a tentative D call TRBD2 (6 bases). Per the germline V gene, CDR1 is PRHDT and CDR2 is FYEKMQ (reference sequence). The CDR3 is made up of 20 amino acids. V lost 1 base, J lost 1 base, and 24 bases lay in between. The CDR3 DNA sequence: TGTGCCAGCAGCTTAGTGGGTCTAGCGCCATCGGAGGTCGGCACAGATACGCAGTATTTT. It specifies CASSLVGLAPSEVGTDTQYF.

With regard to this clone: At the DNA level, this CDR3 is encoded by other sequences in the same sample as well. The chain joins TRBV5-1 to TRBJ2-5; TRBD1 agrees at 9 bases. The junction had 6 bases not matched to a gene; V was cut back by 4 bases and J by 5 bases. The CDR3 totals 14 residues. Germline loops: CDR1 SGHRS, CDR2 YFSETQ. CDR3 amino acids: CASSPGQGRETQYF. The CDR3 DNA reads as TGCGCCAGCAGCCCAGGACAGGGGAGGGAGACCCAGTACTTC. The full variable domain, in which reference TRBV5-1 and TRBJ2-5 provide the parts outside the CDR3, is KAGVTQTPRYLIKTRGQQVTLSCSPISGHRSVSWYQQTPGQGLQFLFEYFSETQRNKGNFPGRFSGRQFSNSRSEMNVSTLELGDSALYLCASSPGQGRETQYFGPGTRLLVL.

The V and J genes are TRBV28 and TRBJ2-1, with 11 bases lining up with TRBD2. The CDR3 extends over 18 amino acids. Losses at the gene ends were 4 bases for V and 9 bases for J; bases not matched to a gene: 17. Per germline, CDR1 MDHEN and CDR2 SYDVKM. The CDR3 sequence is CASSSPSLPGLADAEQFF. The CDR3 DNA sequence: TGTGCCAGCAGTTCTCCCAGCCTCCCGGGACTAGCGGACGCTGAGCAGTTCTTC.

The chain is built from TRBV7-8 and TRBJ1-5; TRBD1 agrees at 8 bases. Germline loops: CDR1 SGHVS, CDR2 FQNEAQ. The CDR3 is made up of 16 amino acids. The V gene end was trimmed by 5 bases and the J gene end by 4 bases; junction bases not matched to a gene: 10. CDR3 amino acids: CASSKLPGQVNQPQHF. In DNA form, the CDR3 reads TGTGCCAGCAGCAAGCTCCCGGGACAGGTAAATCAGCCCCAGCATTTT.

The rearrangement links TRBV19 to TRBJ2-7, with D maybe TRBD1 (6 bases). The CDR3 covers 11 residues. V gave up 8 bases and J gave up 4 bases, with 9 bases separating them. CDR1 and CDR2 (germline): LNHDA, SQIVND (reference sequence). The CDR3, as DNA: TGTGCCAGTCTTGGACAGTACGAGCAGTACTTC. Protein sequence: CASLGQYEQYF.

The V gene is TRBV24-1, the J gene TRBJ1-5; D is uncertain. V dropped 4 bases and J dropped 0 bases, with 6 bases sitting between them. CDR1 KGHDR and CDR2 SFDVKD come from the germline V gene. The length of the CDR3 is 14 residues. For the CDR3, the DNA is TGTGCCACCAGTGAGAGGGATAGCAATCAGCCCCAGCATTTT. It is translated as CATSERDSNQPQHF.

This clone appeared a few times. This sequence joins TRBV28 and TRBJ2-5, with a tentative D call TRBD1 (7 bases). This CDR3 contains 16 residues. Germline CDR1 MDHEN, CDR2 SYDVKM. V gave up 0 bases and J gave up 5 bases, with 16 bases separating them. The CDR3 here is CASSLWRARGEETQYF. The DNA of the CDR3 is TGTGCCAGCAGTTTATGGCGGGCCAGGGGGGAGGAGACCCAGTACTTC.

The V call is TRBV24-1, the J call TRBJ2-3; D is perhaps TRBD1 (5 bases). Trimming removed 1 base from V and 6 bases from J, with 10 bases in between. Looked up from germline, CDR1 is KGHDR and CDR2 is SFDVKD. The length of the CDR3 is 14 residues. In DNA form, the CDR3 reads TGTGCCACCAGTGATTTTAGGGGTGGTGATACGCAGTATTTT. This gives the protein CATSDFRGGDTQYF.